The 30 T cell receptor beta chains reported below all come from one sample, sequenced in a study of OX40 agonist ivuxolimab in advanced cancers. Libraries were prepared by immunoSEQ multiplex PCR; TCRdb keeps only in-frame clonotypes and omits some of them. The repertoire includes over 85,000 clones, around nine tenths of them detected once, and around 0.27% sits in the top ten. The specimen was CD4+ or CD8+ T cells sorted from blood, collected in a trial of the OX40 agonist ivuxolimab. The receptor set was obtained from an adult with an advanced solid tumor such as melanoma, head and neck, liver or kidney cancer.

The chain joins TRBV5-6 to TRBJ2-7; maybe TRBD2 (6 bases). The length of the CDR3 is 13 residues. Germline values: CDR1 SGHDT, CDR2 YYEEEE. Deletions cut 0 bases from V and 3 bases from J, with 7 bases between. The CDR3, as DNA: TGTGCCAGCAGCTTGGAGCGGGTCTACGAGCAGTACTTC. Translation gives CASSLERVYEQYF.

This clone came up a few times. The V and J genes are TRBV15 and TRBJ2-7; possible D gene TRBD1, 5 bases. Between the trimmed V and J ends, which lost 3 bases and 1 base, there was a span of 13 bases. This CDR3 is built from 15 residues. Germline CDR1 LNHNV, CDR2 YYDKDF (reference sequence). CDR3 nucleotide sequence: TGTGCCACCAGCAGTGGAAGACAGTGGTCCTACGAGCAGTACTTC. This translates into CATSSGRQWSYEQYF.

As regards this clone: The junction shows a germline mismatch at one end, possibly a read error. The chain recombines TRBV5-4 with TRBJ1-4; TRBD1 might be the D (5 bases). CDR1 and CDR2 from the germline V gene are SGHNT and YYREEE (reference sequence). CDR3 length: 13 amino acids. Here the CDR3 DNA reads TGCGCCAGCAGCCAGGCAGGGAGTGAAAAACTGTTTTTT. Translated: CASSQAGSEKLFF.

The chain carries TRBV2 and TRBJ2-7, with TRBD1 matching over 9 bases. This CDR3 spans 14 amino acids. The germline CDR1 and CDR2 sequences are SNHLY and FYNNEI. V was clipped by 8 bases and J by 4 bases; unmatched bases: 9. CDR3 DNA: TGTGCCAGCCGTCCCTCGGGACAGGGTTACGAGCAGTACTTC. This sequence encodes CASRPSGQGYEQYF. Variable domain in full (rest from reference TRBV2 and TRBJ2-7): EPEVTQTPSHQVTQMGQEVILRCVPISNHLYFYWYRQILGQKVEFLVSFYNNEISEKSEIFDDQFSVERPDGSNFTLKIRSTKLEDSAMYFCASRPSGQGYEQYFGPGTRLTVT.

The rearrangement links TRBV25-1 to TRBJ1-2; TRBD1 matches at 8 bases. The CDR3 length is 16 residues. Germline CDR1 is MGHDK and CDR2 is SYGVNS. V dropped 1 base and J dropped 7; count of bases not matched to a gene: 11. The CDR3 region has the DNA TGTGCCAGCAGTGAATTGGACGTCAGGGGGCTTGGTGGCTACACCTTC. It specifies CASSELDVRGLGGYTF.

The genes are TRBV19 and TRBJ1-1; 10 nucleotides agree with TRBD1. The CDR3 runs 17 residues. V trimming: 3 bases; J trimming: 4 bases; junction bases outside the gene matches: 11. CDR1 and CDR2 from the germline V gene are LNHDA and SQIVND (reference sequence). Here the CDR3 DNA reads TGTGCCAGTAGTATCCCCCCTTTGACAGGGGGCTTCACTGAAGCTTTCTTT. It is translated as CASSIPPLTGGFTEAFF.

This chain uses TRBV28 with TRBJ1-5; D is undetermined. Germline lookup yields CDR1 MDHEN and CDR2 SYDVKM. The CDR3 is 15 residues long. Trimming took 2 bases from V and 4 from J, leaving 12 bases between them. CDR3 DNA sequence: TGTGCCAGCAGTTTACCTGGGCCGGGGAATCAGCCCCAGCATTTT. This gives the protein CASSLPGPGNQPQHF.

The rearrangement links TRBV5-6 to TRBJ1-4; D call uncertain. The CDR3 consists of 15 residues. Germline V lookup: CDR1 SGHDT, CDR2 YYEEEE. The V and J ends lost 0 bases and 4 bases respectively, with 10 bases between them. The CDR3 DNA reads TGTGCCAGCAGCTTGGGGTCGGGTCTTAATGAAAAACTGTTTTTT. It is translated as CASSLGSGLNEKLFF.

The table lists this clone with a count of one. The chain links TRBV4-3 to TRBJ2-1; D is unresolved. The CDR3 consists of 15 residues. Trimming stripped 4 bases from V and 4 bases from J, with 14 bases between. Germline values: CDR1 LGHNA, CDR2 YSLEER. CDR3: CASSLSRSGYNEQFF. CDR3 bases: TGCGCCAGCAGCCTTTCTCGGTCGGGTTACAATGAGCAGTTCTTC.

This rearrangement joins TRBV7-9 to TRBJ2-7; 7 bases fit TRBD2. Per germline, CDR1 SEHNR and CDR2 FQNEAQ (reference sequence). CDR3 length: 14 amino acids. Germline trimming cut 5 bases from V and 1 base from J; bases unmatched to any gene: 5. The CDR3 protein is CASSDPSGSYEQYF. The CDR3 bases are TGTGCCAGCAGCGACCCTAGCGGTTCCTACGAGCAGTACTTC.

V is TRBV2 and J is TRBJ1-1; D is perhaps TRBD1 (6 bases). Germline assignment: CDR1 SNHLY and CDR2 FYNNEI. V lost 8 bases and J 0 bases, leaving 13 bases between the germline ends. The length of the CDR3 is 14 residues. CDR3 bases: TGTGCCAGCTCCCGCGGGACACTGAACACTGAAGCTTTCTTT. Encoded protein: CASSRGTLNTEAFF.

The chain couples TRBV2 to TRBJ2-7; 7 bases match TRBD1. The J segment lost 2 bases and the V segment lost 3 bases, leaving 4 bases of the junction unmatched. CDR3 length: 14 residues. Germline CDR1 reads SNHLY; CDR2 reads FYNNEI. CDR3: CASSDRTGAYEQYF. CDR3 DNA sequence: TGTGCCAGCAGTGACCGGACAGGAGCCTACGAGCAGTACTTC.

The chain's CDR3 is CASSLGLRTRLPGEQFF. The CDR3 DNA reads as TGTGCCAGCAGCTTAGGCCTCCGGACCCGTCTCCCTGGGGAGCAGTTCTTC. The chain is built from TRBV11-2 and TRBJ2-1; D gene uncertain. From germline, CDR1 is SGHAT and CDR2 FQNNGV. The length of the CDR3 is 17 residues. The V and J ends lost 1 base and 10 bases respectively, with 23 bases between them.

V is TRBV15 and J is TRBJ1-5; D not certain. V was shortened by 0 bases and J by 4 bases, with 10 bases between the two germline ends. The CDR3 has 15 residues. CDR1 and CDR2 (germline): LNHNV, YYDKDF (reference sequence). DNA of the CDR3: TGTGCCACCAGCAGAGAGATAGGAAGTAATCAGCCCCAGCATTTT. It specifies CATSREIGSNQPQHF.

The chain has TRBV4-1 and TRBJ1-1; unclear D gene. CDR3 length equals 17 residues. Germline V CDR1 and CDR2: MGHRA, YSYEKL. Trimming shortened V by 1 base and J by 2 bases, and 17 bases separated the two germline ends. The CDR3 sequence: CASSQVGVGTSNTEAFF. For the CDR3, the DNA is TGCGCCAGCAGCCAAGTTGGAGTTGGTACTTCCAACACTGAAGCTTTCTTT.

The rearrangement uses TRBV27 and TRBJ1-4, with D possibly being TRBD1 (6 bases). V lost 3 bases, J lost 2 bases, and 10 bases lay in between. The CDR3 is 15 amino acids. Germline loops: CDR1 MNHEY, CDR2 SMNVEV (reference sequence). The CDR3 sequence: CASSLTQGTNEKLFF. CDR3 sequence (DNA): TGTGCCAGCAGTTTGACTCAGGGGACTAATGAAAAACTGTTTTTT.

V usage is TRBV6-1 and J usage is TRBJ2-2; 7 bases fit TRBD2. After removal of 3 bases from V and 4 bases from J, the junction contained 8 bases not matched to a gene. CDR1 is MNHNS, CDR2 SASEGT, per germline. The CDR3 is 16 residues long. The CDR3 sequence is CASSEGSSGFTGELFF. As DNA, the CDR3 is TGTGCCAGCAGTGAGGGGTCTAGCGGTTTCACCGGGGAGCTGTTTTTT.

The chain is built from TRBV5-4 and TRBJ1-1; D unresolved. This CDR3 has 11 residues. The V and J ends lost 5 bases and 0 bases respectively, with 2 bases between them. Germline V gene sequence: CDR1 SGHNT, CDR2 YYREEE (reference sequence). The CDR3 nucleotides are TGTGCCAGCAGATTGAACACTGAAGCTTTCTTT. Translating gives CASRLNTEAFF.

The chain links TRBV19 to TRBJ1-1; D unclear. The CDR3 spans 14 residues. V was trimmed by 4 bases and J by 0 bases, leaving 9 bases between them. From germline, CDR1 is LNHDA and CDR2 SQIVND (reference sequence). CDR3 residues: CASSTSFMNTEAFF. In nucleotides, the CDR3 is TGTGCCAGTAGTACCTCATTCATGAACACTGAAGCTTTCTTT.

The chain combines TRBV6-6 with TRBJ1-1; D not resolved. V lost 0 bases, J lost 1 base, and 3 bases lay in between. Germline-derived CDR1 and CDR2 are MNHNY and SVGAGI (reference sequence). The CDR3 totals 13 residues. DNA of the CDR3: TGTGCCAGCAGTTACTCGAGGAACACTGAAGCTTTCTTT. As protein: CASSYSRNTEAFF.

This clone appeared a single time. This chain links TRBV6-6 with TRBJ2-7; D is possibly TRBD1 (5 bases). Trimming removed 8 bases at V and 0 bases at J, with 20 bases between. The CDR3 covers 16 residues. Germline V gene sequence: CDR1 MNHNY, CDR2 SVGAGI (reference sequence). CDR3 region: CASAPGQDPYSYEQYF. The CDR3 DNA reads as TGTGCCAGCGCGCCAGGGCAAGACCCCTACTCCTACGAGCAGTACTTC.

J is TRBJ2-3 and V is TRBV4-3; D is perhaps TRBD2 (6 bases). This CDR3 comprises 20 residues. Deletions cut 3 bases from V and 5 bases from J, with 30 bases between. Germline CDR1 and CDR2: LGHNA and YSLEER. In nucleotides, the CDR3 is TGCGCCAGCAGCCAGCTTCCGGTCGTTCCGGGACTTAGTATGGTAGATACGCAGTATTTT. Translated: CASSQLPVVPGLSMVDTQYF.

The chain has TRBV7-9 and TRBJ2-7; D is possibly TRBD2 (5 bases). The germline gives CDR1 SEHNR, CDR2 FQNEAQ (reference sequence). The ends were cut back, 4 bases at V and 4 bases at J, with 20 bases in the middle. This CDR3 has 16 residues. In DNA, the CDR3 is TGTGCCAGCAGCTCCACCCTCCCGGACGGGGAATACGAGCAGTACTTC. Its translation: CASSSTLPDGEYEQYF.

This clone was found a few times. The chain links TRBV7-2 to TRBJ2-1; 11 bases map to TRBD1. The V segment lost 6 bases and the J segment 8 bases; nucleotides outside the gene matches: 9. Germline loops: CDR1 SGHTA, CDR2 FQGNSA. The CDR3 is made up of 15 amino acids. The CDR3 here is CASRLNWGQGDEQFF. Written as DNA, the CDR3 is TGTGCCAGCAGGCTTAATTGGGGACAGGGGGATGAGCAGTTCTTC.

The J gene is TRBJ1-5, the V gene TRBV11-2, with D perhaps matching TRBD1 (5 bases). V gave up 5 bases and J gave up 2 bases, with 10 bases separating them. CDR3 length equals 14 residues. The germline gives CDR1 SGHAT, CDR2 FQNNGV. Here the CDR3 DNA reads TGTGCCAGCAGCCCGACAGTTCGCAATCAGCCCCAGCATTTT. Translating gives CASSPTVRNQPQHF. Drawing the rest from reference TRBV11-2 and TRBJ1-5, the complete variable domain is EAGVAQSPRYKIIEKRQSVAFWCNPISGHATLYWYQQILGQGPKLLIQFQNNGVVDDSQLPKDRFSAERLKGVDSTLKIQPAKLEDSAVYLCASSPTVRNQPQHFGDGTRLSIL.

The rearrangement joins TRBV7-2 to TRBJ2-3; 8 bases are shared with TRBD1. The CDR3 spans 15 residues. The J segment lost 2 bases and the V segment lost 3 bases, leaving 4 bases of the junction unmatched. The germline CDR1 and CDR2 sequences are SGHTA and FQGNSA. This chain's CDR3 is CASSFDRGITDTQYF. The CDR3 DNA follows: TGTGCCAGCAGCTTTGACAGGGGCATCACAGATACGCAGTATTTT.

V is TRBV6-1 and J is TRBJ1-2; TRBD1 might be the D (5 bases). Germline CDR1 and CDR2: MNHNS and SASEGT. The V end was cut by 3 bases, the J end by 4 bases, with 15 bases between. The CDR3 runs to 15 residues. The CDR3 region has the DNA TGTGCCAGCAGTGATGAGAGGGGCCGGGGCTATGGCTACACCTTC. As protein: CASSDERGRGYGYTF.

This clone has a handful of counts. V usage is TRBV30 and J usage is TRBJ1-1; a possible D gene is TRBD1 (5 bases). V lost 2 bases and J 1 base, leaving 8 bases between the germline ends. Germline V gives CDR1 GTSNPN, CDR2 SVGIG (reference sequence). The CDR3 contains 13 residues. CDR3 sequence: CAWSPDRNTEAFF. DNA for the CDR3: TGTGCCTGGAGTCCAGACAGGAACACTGAAGCTTTCTTT. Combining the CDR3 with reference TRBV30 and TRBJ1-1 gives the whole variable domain SQTIHQWPATLVQPVGSPLSLECTVEGTSNPNLYWYRQAAGRGLQLLFYSVGIGQISSEVPQNLSASRPQDRQFILSSKKLLLSDSGFYLCAWSPDRNTEAFFGQGTRLTVV.

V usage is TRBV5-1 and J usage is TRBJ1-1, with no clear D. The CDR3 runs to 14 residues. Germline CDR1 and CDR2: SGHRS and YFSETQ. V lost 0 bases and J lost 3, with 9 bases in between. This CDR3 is CASSLEAGYTEAFF. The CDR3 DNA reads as TGCGCCAGCAGCTTGGAGGCGGGTTACACTGAAGCTTTCTTT.

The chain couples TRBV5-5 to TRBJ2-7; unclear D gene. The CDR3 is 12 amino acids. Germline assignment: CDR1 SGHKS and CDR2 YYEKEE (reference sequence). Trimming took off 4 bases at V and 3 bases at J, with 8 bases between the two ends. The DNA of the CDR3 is TGTGCCAGCAGCCCCTTGGGCTACGAGCAGTACTTC. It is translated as CASSPLGYEQYF.